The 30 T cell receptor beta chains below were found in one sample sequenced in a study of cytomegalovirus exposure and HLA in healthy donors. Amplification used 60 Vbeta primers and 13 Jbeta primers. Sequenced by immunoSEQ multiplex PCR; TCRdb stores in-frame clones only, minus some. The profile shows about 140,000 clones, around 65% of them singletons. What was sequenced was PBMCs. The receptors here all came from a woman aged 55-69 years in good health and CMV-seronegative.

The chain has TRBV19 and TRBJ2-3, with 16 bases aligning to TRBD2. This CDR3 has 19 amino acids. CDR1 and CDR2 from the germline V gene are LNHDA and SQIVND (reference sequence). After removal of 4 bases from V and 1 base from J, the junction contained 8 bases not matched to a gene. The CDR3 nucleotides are TGTGCCAGTAGTAGGTCAGGGACTAGCGGGGGGGCAGGCACAGATACGCAGTATTTT. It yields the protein CASSRSGTSGGAGTDTQYF.

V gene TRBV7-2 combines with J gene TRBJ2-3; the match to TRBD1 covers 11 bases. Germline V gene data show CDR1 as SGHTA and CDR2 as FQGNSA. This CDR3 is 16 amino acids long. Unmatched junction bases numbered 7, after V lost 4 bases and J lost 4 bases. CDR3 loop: CASSSRDRGFADTQYF. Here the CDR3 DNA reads TGTGCCAGCAGCTCCCGGGACAGGGGGTTTGCAGATACGCAGTATTTT.

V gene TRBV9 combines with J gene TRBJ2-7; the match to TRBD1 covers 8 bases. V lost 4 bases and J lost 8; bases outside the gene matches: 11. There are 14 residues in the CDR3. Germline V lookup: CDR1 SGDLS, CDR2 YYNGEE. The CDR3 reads CASSPLDRGTQQYF. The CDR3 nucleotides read TGTGCCAGCAGCCCCCTCGACAGGGGAACCCAGCAGTACTTC.

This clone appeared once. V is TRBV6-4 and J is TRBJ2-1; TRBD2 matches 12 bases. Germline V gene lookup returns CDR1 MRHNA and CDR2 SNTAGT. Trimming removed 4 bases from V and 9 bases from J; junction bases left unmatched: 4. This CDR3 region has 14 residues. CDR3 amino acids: CASSGLAGVGEQFF. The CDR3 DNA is TGTGCCAGCAGTGGACTAGCGGGAGTTGGTGAGCAGTTCTTC.

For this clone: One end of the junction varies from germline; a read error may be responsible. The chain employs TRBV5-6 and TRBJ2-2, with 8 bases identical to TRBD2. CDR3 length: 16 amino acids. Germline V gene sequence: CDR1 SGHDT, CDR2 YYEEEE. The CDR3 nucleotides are TGTGCCAGCAGCTCGGAGGGGACTAGGAACCCCGGGGAGCTGTTTTTT. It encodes CASSSEGTRNPGELFF.

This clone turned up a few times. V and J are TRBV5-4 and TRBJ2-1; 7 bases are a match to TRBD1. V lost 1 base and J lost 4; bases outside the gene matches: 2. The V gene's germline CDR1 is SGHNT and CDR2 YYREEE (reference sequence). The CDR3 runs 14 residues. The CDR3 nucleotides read TGTGCCAGCAGCTTGTTGGGACAGTACAATGAGCAGTTCTTC. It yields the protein CASSLLGQYNEQFF. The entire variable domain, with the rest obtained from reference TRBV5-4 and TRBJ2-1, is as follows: ETGVTQSPTHLIKTRGQQVTLRCSSQSGHNTVSWYQQALGQGPQFIFQYYREEENGRGNFPPRFSGLQFPNYSSELNVNALELDDSALYLCASSLLGQYNEQFFGPGTRLTVL.

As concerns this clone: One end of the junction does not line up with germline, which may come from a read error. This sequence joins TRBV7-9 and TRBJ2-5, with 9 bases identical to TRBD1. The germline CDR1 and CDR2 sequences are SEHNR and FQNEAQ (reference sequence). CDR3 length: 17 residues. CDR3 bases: TGTTCCAGCAGCCCAGGGACAGGGCTAGGTCTGAAAGAGACCCAGTACTTC. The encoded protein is CSSSPGTGLGLKETQYF.

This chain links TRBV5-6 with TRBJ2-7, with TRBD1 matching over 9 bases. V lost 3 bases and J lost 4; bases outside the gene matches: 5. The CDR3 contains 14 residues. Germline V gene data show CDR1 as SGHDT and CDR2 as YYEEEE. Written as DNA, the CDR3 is TGTGCCAGCAGCTCGGACAGGGGCCAATACGAGCAGTACTTC. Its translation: CASSSDRGQYEQYF.

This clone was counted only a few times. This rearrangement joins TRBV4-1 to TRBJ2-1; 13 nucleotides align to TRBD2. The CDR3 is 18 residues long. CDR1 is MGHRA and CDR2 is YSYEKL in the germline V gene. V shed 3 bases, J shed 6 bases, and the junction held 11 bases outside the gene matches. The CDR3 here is CASSQTGTSGKIRNEQFF. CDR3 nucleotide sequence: TGCGCCAGCAGCCAGACAGGGACTAGCGGGAAAATTCGCAATGAGCAGTTCTTC.

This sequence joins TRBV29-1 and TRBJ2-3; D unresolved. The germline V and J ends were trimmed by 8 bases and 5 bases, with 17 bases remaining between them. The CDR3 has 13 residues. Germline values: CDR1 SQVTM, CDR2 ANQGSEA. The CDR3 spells CSSVVVVGDTQYF. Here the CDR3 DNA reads TGCAGCTCTGTAGTGGTCGTCGGAGATACGCAGTATTTT.

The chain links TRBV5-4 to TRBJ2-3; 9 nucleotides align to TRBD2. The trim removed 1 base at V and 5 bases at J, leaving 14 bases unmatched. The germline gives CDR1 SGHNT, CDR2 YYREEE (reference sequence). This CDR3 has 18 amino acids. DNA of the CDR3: TGTGCCAGCAGCTTGTTCGGATTTAGCGGGAGTGGGAGAGATACGCAGTATTTT. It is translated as CASSLFGFSGSGRDTQYF.

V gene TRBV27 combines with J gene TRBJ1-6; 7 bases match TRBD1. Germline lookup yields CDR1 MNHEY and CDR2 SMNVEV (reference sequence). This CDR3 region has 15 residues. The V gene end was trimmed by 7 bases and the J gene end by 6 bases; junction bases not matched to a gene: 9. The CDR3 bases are TGTGCCAGCACCTTCACAGGGGCTGGTAATTCACCCCTCCACTTT. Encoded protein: CASTFTGAGNSPLHF.

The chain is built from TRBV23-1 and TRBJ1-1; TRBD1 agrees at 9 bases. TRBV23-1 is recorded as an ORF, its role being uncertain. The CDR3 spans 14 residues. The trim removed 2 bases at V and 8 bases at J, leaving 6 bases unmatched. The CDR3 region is CASSQPRGQGEAFF. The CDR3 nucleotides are TGCGCCAGCAGTCAACCCCGGGGACAGGGCGAAGCTTTCTTT.

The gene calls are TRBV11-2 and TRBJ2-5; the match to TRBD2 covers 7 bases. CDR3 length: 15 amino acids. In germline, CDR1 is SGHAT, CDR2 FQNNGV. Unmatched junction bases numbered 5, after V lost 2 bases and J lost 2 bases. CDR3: CASSLFFGGQETQYF. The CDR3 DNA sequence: TGTGCCAGCAGCTTATTCTTCGGGGGGCAAGAGACCCAGTACTTC.

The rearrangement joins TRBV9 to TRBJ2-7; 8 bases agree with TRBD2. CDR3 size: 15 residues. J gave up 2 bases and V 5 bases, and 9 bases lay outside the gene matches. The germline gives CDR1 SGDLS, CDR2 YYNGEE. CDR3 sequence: CASSPTSGGPYEQYF. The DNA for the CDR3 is TGTGCCAGCAGTCCCACTAGCGGAGGACCCTACGAGCAGTACTTC. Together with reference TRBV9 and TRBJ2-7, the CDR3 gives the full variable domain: DSGVTQTPKHLITATGQRVTLRCSPRSGDLSVYWYQQSLDQGLQFLIQYYNGEERAKGNILERFSAQQFPDLHSELNLSSLELGDSALYFCASSPTSGGPYEQYFGPGTRLTVT.

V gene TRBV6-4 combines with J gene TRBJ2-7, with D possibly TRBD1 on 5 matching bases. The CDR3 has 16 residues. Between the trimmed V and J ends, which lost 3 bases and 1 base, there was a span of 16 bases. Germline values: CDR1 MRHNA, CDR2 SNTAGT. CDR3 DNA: TGTGCCAGCAGTGAAAGGAGACAGACCCTATCCTACGAGCAGTACTTC. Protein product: CASSERRQTLSYEQYF.

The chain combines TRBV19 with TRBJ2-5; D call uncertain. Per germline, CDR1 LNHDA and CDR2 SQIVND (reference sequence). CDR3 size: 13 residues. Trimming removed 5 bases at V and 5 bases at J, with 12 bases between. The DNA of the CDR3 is TGTGCCAGTAGTGAGGCCTATACGGAGACCCAGTACTTC. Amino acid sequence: CASSEAYTETQYF.

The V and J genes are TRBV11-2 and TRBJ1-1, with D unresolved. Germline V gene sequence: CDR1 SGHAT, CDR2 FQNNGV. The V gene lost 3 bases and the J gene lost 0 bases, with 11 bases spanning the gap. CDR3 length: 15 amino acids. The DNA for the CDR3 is TGTGCCAGCAGCTTCGAGGGCCACATGAACACTGAAGCTTTCTTT. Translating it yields CASSFEGHMNTEAFF.

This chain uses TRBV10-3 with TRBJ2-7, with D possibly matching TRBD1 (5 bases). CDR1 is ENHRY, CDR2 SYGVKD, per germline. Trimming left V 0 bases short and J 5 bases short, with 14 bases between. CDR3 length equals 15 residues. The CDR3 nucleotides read TGTGCCATCAGTGAGTCGAGGCAGGGCAGGGACGAGCAGTACTTC. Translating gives CAISESRQGRDEQYF.

CDR3 in amino acids: CASSLEGRGNYGYTF. The CDR3 DNA follows: TGTGCCAGCAGCCTCGAGGGCAGGGGAAACTATGGCTACACCTTC. The chain couples TRBV6-5 to TRBJ1-2, with TRBD1 as a possible D gene (6 bases). Per the germline V gene, CDR1 is MNHEY and CDR2 is SVGAGI. V lost 6 bases, J lost 2 bases, and 16 bases lay in between. CDR3 length equals 15 residues.

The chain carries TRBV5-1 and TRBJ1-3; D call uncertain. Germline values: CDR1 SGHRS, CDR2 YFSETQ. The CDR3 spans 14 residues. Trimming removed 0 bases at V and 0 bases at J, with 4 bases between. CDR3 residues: CASSLAGSGNTIYF. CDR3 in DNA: TGCGCCAGCAGCTTGGCGGGCTCTGGAAACACCATATATTTT.

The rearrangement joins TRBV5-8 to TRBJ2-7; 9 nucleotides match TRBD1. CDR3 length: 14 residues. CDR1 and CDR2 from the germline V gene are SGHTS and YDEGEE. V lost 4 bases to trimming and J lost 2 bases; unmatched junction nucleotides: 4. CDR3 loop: CASSPTGGPYEQYF. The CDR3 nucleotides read TGTGCCAGCAGCCCTACAGGGGGCCCCTACGAGCAGTACTTC.

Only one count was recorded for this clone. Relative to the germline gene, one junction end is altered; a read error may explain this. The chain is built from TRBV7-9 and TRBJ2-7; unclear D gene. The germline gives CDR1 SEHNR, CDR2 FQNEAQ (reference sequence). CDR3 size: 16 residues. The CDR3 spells CSSSPSFLGAPYEQYF. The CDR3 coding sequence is TGTTCCAGCAGCCCTAGTTTCTTGGGTGCCCCCTACGAGCAGTACTTC.

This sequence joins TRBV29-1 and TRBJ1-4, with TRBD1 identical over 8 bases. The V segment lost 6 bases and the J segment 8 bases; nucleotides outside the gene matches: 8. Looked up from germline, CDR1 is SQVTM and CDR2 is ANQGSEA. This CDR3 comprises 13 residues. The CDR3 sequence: CSVPGDRGEKLFF. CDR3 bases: TGCAGCGTCCCCGGAGACAGGGGAGAAAAACTGTTTTTT.

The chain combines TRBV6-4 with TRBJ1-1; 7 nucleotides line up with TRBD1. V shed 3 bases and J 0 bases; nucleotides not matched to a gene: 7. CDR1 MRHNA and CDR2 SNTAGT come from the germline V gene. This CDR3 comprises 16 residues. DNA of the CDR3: TGTGCCAGCAGTGATCGAGGGGGCCGGTTGAACACTGAAGCTTTCTTT. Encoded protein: CASSDRGGRLNTEAFF.

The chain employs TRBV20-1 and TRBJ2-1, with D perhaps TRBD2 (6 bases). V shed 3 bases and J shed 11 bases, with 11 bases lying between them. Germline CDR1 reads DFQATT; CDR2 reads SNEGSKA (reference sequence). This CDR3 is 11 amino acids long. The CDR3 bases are TGCAGTGCTAGCGGGAGTGTACAGCAGTTCTTC. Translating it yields CSASGSVQQFF.

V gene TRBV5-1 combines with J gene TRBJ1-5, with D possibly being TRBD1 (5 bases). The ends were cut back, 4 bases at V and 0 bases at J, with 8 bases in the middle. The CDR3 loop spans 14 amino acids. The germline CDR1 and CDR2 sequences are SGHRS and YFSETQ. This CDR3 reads CASSRGDSNQPQHF. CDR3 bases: TGCGCCAGCAGCCGGGGGGATAGCAATCAGCCCCAGCATTTT.

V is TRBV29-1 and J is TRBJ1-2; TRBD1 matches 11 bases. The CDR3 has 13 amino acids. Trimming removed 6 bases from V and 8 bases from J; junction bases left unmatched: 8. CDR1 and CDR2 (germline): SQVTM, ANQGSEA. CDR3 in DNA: TGCAGCGTGGGACAGGGGGGAATTAGCGGCTACACCTTC. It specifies CSVGQGGISGYTF.

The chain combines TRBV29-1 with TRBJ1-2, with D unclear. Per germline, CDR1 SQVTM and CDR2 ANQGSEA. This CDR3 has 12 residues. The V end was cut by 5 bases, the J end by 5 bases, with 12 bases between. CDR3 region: CSVSPGRYGYTF. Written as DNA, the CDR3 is TGCAGCGTTTCCCCGGGGAGGTATGGCTACACCTTC.

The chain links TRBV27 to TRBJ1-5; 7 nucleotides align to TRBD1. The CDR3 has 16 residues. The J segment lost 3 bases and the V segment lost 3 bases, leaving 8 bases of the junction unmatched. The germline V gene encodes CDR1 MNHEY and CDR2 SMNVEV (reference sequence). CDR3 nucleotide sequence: TGTGCCAGCAGTTTCCTTGCGACAGGGAACAATCAGCCCCAGCATTTT. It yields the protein CASSFLATGNNQPQHF.